These 10 T cell receptor beta chains originate from one sample sequenced in a study of CD8+CD57+ T cells in acquired aplastic anemia (dated by TCRdb to 2017 to 2018). TCRdb shows the sequencer as Illumina HiSeq 2000. Genomic DNA served as template for TCR beta VDJ combination and CDR3 sequence profiling. TCRdb handled the public reads itself, with Q25 trimming in fastp and clone calling in MiXCR, and kept productive beta chains. Every distinct CDR3 protein forms one entry, paired with its most common genes and DNA. The sample contains under 200,000 distinct CDR3 sequences, 65% to 75% of them found a single time. The ten largest clones represent around 45% of the sample. Flow cytometry had shown CD8+CD57+ cell expansion in the patients selected for sequencing. Input material: sorted CD4+, CD8+, or CD8+CD57+ T cells (not recorded which) from PBMCs. The receptors here all came from a human donor with aplastic anemia.

This clonotype appeared a few times. This CDR3 is CASSLGGDEQFF. The CDR3 bases are TGTGCCAGCAGCTTAGGGGGGGATGAGCAGTTCTTC. V is TRBV7-9 and J is TRBJ2-1, with D tentatively TRBD2 (6 bases). Per the germline V gene, CDR1 is SEHNR and CDR2 is FQNEAQ (reference sequence). This CDR3 is built from 12 residues. Trimming pared 1 base from V and 8 bases from J, leaving 6 bases between.

J is TRBJ2-7 and V is TRBV7-2; D remains unclear. The V end lost 3 bases, the J end lost 6 bases, and 18 bases lay between the germline ends. The CDR3 length is 15 residues. Germline CDR1 is SGHTA and CDR2 is FQGNSA. In nucleotides, the CDR3 is TGTGCCAGCAGCTTGTACGACGGAAGCTACGGCGAGCAGTACTTC. Translated: CASSLYDGSYGEQYF.

This rearrangement joins TRBV24-1 to TRBJ2-1, with a tentative D call TRBD1 (5 bases). V was cut by 4 bases and J by 9 bases, with 12 bases left in between. The germline V gene has CDR1 KGHDR and CDR2 SFDVKD. CDR3 size: 13 residues. CDR3 residues: CATSDPGQGEQFF. As DNA, the CDR3 is TGTGCCACCAGTGACCCGGGCCAGGGTGAGCAGTTCTTC.

This chain links TRBV15 with TRBJ2-7; TRBD1 agrees at 9 bases. Germline loops: CDR1 LNHNV, CDR2 YYDKDF (reference sequence). The CDR3 consists of 17 residues. The trim removed 0 bases at V and 3 bases at J, leaving 9 bases unmatched. The CDR3 nucleotides read TGTGCCACCAGCAGAGATCCCAGACAGGGGGGACGCTACGAGCAGTACTTC. Amino acid sequence: CATSRDPRQGGRYEQYF.

The V call is TRBV20-1, the J call TRBJ2-3; tentative D call: TRBD1 (6 bases). Germline CDR1 is DFQATT and CDR2 is SNEGSKA (reference sequence). Between the trimmed V and J ends, which lost 1 base and 5 bases, there was a span of 10 bases. This CDR3 contains 13 residues. CDR3 DNA: TGCAGTGCTAGAGGAGGGGGTAGAGATACGCAGTATTTT. It is translated as CSARGGGRDTQYF.

This clonotype showed up just a few times. The V and J genes are TRBV20-1 and TRBJ1-1, with TRBD1 as a possible D gene (6 bases). The germline V and J ends were trimmed by 3 bases and 8 bases, with 13 bases remaining between them. This CDR3 spans 12 amino acids. Germline CDR1 and CDR2: DFQATT and SNEGSKA (reference sequence). CDR3 bases: TGCAGTGCTAGCCGAACAGGGTTGGAAGCTTTCTTT. The encoded protein is CSASRTGLEAFF.

The rearrangement joins TRBV20-1 to TRBJ2-3, with TRBD2 matching over 8 bases. The CDR3 totals 15 residues. Germline trimming cut 2 bases from V and 4 bases from J; bases unmatched to any gene: 8. Germline values: CDR1 DFQATT, CDR2 SNEGSKA (reference sequence). CDR3 sequence reads: CSARKGTGGSDTQYF. The CDR3 DNA reads as TGCAGTGCTAGAAAGGGGACGGGGGGGTCAGATACGCAGTATTTT.

V and J are TRBV7-2 and TRBJ1-2; 7 positions match TRBD1. Trimming took 5 bases from V and 5 from J; bases not matched to a gene: 2. The germline V gene has CDR1 SGHTA and CDR2 FQGNSA. This CDR3 is built from 12 residues. The CDR3 region is CASSNRGYGYTF. In nucleotides, the CDR3 is TGTGCCAGCAGCAACAGGGGATATGGCTACACCTTC.

A remark on this clonotype: A junction end diverges from the germline sequence, so it may reflect a read error. This sequence joins TRBV5-5 and TRBJ2-5; weak D call: TRBD1 (5 bases). The CDR3 loop spans 14 amino acids. Germline loops: CDR1 SGHKS, CDR2 YYEKEE (reference sequence). CDR3 DNA: TGCGCCAGCACCCAGGACACCGGCGAAGAGACCCAGTACTTC. Amino acid sequence: CASTQDTGEETQYF.

J is TRBJ1-6 and V is TRBV2; maybe TRBD1 (6 bases). Germline values: CDR1 SNHLY, CDR2 FYNNEI. This CDR3 is built from 15 residues. Trimming pared 6 bases from V and 2 bases from J, leaving 11 bases between. This chain's CDR3 is CASRARGTYNSPLHF. The CDR3 DNA sequence: TGTGCCAGCAGAGCCAGGGGTACCTATAATTCACCCCTCCACTTT.